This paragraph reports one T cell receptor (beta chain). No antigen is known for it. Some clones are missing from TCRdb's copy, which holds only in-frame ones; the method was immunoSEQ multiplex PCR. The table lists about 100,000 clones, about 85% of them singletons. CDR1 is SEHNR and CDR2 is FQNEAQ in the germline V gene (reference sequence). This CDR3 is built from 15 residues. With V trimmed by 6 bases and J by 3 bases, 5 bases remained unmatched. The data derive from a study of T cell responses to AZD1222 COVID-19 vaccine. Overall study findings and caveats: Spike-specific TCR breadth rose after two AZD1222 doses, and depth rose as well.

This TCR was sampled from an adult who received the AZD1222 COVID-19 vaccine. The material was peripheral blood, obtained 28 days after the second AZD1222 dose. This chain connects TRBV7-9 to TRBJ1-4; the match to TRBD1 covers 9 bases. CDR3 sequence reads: CASSPGQGANEKLFF. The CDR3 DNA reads TGTGCCAGCAGTCCGGGACAGGGAGCTAATGAAAAACTGTTTTTT.